One sample yielded the 20 T cell receptor beta chains listed below, sequenced in a study of CD8 T cells in ankylosing spondylitis. Findings and limits, study-wide: Blood of patients with ankylosing spondylitis appeared to be characterized by a TCR beta motif of eight highly homologous variants.

No antigens are known for them. MiXCR, run by TCRdb on the 5' RACE reads, gives a single entry per CDR3 protein. This sample has about 700,000 distinct CDR3 sequences, with about 20% found just once. Sequenced material: blood, either unsorted or a sorted T cell fraction (not recorded which). The receptor source for this set is a male donor with ankylosing spondylitis.

V and J are TRBV3-1 and TRBJ1-6, with TRBD1 matching over 7 bases. CDR1 and CDR2 (germline): LGHDT, YNNKEL (reference sequence). J gave up 14 bases and V 5 bases, and 15 bases lay outside the gene matches. This CDR3 contains 15 residues. CDR3 sequence (DNA): TGTGCCAGCAGCGACCGGACAGGCCCGAATTGGGCCCTCCACTTT. It specifies CASSDRTGPNWALHF.

The rearrangement links TRBV5-1 to TRBJ1-1; 9 nucleotides agree with TRBD1. Germline assignment: CDR1 SGHRS and CDR2 YFSETQ. Trimming at V came to 3 bases and at J to 6 bases, leaving 6 bases not matched to a gene. The CDR3 loop spans 14 amino acids. The CDR3 bases are TGCGCCAGCAGCTCTGACAGGGGGATAGCTGAAGCTTTCTTT. Translating gives CASSSDRGIAEAFF. The full variable domain, rest sourced from reference TRBV5-1 and TRBJ1-1, is KAGVTQTPRYLIKTRGQQVTLSCSPISGHRSVSWYQQTPGQGLQFLFEYFSETQRNKGNFPGRFSGRQFSNSRSEMNVSTLELGDSALYLCASSSDRGIAEAFFGQGTRLTVV.

The J gene is TRBJ1-2, the V gene TRBV6-1, with 8 bases identical to TRBD1. The CDR3 has 15 residues. CDR1 and CDR2 (germline): MNHNS, SASEGT. V trimming: 5 bases; J trimming: 4 bases; junction bases outside the gene matches: 9. CDR3: CASSRPGQDLYGYTF. The CDR3 region has the DNA TGTGCCAGCAGTCGACCGGGACAGGACCTCTATGGCTACACCTTC.

The V and J genes are TRBV20-1 and TRBJ1-4; no firm D call. V was pared by 4 bases and J by 0 bases, with 9 bases between. The CDR3 runs to 14 residues. Germline V gives CDR1 DFQATT, CDR2 SNEGSKA (reference sequence). CDR3 DNA: TGCAGTGCTATCTTTCAATCAACTAATGAAAAACTGTTTTTT. Translation gives CSAIFQSTNEKLFF.

This chain links TRBV7-9 with TRBJ2-3; 14 bases fit TRBD2. Germline CDR1 and CDR2: SEHNR and FQNEAQ (reference sequence). The CDR3 extends over 16 amino acids. V shed 6 bases and J 3 bases; nucleotides not matched to a gene: 5. The CDR3 reads CASRSGLAGGTDTQYF. CDR3 in DNA: TGTGCCAGCAGATCCGGACTAGCGGGGGGAACAGATACGCAGTATTTT.

This clonotype was seen at least ten times. The chain carries TRBV4-2 and TRBJ2-5, with 7 bases that match TRBD2. The CDR3 consists of 16 residues. Germline CDR1 and CDR2: LGHNA and YNFKEQ. V shed 1 base, J shed 0 bases, and the junction held 5 bases outside the gene matches. This CDR3 is CASSQGSLADQETQYF. The CDR3 DNA reads as TGTGCCAGCAGCCAAGGGAGTCTAGCGGACCAAGAGACCCAGTACTTC.

The rearrangement uses TRBV12-3 or TRBV12-4 and TRBJ2-2; TRBD2 agrees at 10 bases. CDR3 length: 16 residues. The V gene end was trimmed by 4 bases and the J gene end by 4 bases; junction bases not matched to a gene: 6. The CDR3, as DNA: TGTGCCAGCAGTTCTCAAGCGGGAGGGGGCACCGGGGAGCTGTTTTTT. It specifies CASSSQAGGGTGELFF.

This clonotype was detected only a few times. The chain carries TRBV6-2 or TRBV6-3 and TRBJ2-1; a possible D gene is TRBD2 (5 bases). The CDR3 is made up of 15 amino acids. V was pared by 5 bases and J by 1 base, with 12 bases between. Germline lookup yields CDR1 MNHEY and CDR2 SVGEGT. The chain's CDR3 is CASSRTLGSYNEQFF. The CDR3 region has the DNA TGTGCCAGCAGTCGAACACTAGGGTCCTACAATGAGCAGTTCTTC.

Ten or more counts support this clonotype. The rearrangement uses TRBV2 and TRBJ2-1, with D possibly being TRBD2 (7 bases). Germline CDR1 SNHLY, CDR2 FYNNEI. Deletions cut 1 base from V and 8 bases from J, with 15 bases between. This CDR3 is built from 15 residues. Here the CDR3 DNA reads TGTGCCAGCAGTGAAGGGTGGGGGGGCCAAGATGAGCAGTTCTTC. It translates to CASSEGWGGQDEQFF. The full variable domain, with the rest looked up from reference TRBV2 and TRBJ2-1, is EPEVTQTPSHQVTQMGQEVILRCVPISNHLYFYWYRQILGQKVEFLVSFYNNEISEKSEIFDDQFSVERPDGSNFTLKIRSTKLEDSAMYFCASSEGWGGQDEQFFGPGTRLTVL.

V usage is TRBV6-1 and J usage is TRBJ1-2; tentative D call: TRBD1 (5 bases). The CDR3 is made up of 13 amino acids. Between the trimmed V and J ends, which lost 6 bases and 3 bases, there was a span of 11 bases. Germline CDR1 is MNHNS and CDR2 is SASEGT. CDR3 region: CASREKQDYGYTF. For the CDR3, the DNA is TGTGCCAGCAGGGAGAAACAGGACTATGGCTACACCTTC.

This clonotype showed up many times. A read error may produce the germline difference seen at one junction end. This chain joins TRBV5-1 and TRBJ1-2; no reliable D call. Germline CDR1 and CDR2: SGHRS and YFSETQ. The CDR3 is made up of 13 amino acids. CDR3: CASSFGSNYGYTF. CDR3 DNA sequence: TGTGCCAGCAGTTTTGGAAGTAACTATGGCTACACCTTC.

This clonotype was picked up many times. The chain combines TRBV20-1 with TRBJ2-1; the D gene is possibly TRBD2 (6 bases). This CDR3 comprises 13 residues. Germline V CDR1 and CDR2: DFQATT, SNEGSKA (reference sequence). V lost 1 base and J lost 2, with 6 bases in between. The CDR3 sequence is CSARAGAYNEQFF. DNA for the CDR3: TGCAGTGCTAGAGCGGGAGCCTACAATGAGCAGTTCTTC.

The gene calls are TRBV6-6 and TRBJ2-3; 9 bases line up with TRBD1. Per the germline V gene, CDR1 is MNHNY and CDR2 is SVGAGI (reference sequence). With 11 bases clipped from V and 1 base from J, the junction kept 4 bases outside the gene matches. There are 13 residues in the CDR3. This CDR3 is CAVQGAGTDTQYF. As DNA, the CDR3 is TGTGCCGTACAGGGGGCCGGCACAGATACGCAGTATTTT.

V and J are TRBV4-1 and TRBJ2-1, with 8 bases identical to TRBD2. This CDR3 is 17 amino acids long. Germline V gives CDR1 MGHRA, CDR2 YSYEKL. Trimming removed 2 bases from V and 7 bases from J; junction bases left unmatched: 13. This CDR3 is CASSQRVSGSSGNEQFF. DNA for the CDR3: TGCGCCAGCAGCCAAAGGGTGAGCGGGAGTTCGGGGAATGAGCAGTTCTTC.

The rearrangement links TRBV7-8 to TRBJ2-2; TRBD1 matches at 8 bases. V trimming: 3 bases; J trimming: 0 bases; junction bases outside the gene matches: 9. The CDR3 contains 18 residues. Germline CDR1 reads SGHVS; CDR2 reads FQNEAQ. The CDR3 sequence is CASSFPSYRGTNTGELFF. CDR3 in DNA: TGTGCCAGCAGCTTCCCCTCTTACAGGGGGACGAACACCGGGGAGCTGTTTTTT.

The chain joins TRBV20-1 to TRBJ1-5; 10 nucleotides line up with TRBD1. This CDR3 has 15 amino acids. Germline V gene data show CDR1 as DFQATT and CDR2 as SNEGSKA (reference sequence). V lost 3 bases, J lost 6 bases, and 8 bases stayed unmatched. The CDR3: CSARGGGQGSQPQHF. The CDR3 DNA sequence: TGCAGTGCTAGGGGAGGGGGACAGGGGAGTCAGCCCCAGCATTTT.

This chain joins TRBV20-1 and TRBJ1-6; 7 nucleotides match TRBD1. This CDR3 is 16 amino acids long. Germline V CDR1 and CDR2: DFQATT, SNEGSKA (reference sequence). V was pared by 0 bases and J by 10 bases, with 12 bases of the junction left unmatched. DNA for the CDR3: TGCAGTGCTAGAGATCGAAAAGCAGGGGGTCTCTCACCCCTCCACTTT. Its translation is CSARDRKAGGLSPLHF.

The gene calls are TRBV5-6 and TRBJ2-7, with TRBD1 identical over 10 bases. Germline V CDR1 and CDR2: SGHDT, YYEEEE. Trimming removed 4 bases from V and 3 bases from J; junction bases left unmatched: 7. This CDR3 has 15 amino acids. The CDR3 DNA reads as TGTGCCAGCAGCAGGGGGGACAGGGGATTCTACGAGCAGTACTTC. Protein: CASSRGDRGFYEQYF.

In its sample, this clonotype was seen a few times. The chain links TRBV4-1 to TRBJ2-2; weak D call: TRBD1 (5 bases). The CDR3 extends over 15 amino acids. The V and J ends lost 1 base and 5 bases respectively, with 11 bases between them. Germline V gives CDR1 MGHRA, CDR2 YSYEKL. CDR3: CASSQGDRATGELFF. For the CDR3, the DNA is TGCGCCAGCAGCCAAGGTGACAGAGCTACCGGGGAGCTGTTTTTT.

This clonotype was counted only a few times. The gene calls are TRBV29-1 and TRBJ1-1; 7 bases fit TRBD1. CDR1 SQVTM and CDR2 ANQGSEA come from the germline V gene. Germline trimming cut 1 base from V and 5 bases from J; bases unmatched to any gene: 13. The CDR3 extends over 16 amino acids. CDR3 bases: TGCAGCGTTGAAGCCGGCCCGACAGGGTGGGAGACTGAAGCTTTCTTT. Its protein is CSVEAGPTGWETEAFF.